This passage covers 30 T cell receptor beta chains from one sample sequenced in a study of tumor-infiltrating lymphocytes in primary liver carcinoma. Co-extraction of both nucleic acids (RNA and DNA) used about 20-34 mg of unsorted bulk tissue. Constant-region priming of roughly 500 ng total RNA yielded TCR beta cDNA. Slightly modified ARM-PCR, run as three nested multiplex PCR rounds, produced the TCR beta libraries. The first two PCR rounds used TRBV1-TRBV30 primers with a Cbeta primer, roughly 10 cycles each. TCRdb reprocessed the multiplex PCR reads via MiXCR and lists one record per CDR3 protein. This sample has roughly 120,000 distinct CDR3 sequences, with 64% found just once. Sequenced: liver tumor tissue from sampling region 3. Subset meaning: tumor region T3, left-lateral pole. The source is an older woman with primary liver carcinoma and hepatitis B virus infection.

This clonotype is medium-sized in the sample. This sequence joins TRBV11-2 and TRBJ2-2; the D gene is possibly TRBD2 (6 bases). Trimming stripped 1 base from V and 5 bases from J, with 20 bases between. CDR1 is SGHAT, CDR2 FQNNGV, per germline. The CDR3 sequence is 18 residues long. CDR3 sequence: CASSLVWGDPKDTGELFF. CDR3 nucleotide sequence: TGTGCCAGCAGCTTAGTTTGGGGGGACCCCAAGGATACCGGGGAGCTGTTTTTT.

A remark on this clonotype: A read error is possible here, since a much larger clone lies one base away. The chain links TRBV5-4 to TRBJ2-4; 8 bases match TRBD2. Germline CDR1 and CDR2: SGHNT and YYREEE (reference sequence). The CDR3 is 16 residues long. CDR3 sequence: CANSQKTSVTKNIQYF. CDR3 nucleotide sequence: TGTGCCAACAGCCAAAAGACTAGCGTAACCAAAAACATTCAGTACTTC.

This clonotype was seen many times. This sequence joins TRBV29-1 and TRBJ1-4; D is undetermined. Germline CDR1 and CDR2: SQVTM and ANQGSEA. The CDR3 runs 12 residues. Trimming stripped 5 bases from V and 8 bases from J, with 12 bases between. CDR3 sequence: CSVWQVGEKLFF. The CDR3 nucleotides read TGCAGCGTTTGGCAGGTGGGGGAAAAACTGTTTTTT.

In regard to this clonotype: One end of the junction varies from germline; a read error may be responsible. V is TRBV5-1 and J is TRBJ2-3, with 8 bases aligning to TRBD2. Germline V gene lookup returns CDR1 SGHRS and CDR2 YFSETQ. The CDR3 is made up of 17 amino acids. The CDR3 here is CVSSSRSGRGSTDTQYF. Written as DNA, the CDR3 is TGCGTCAGCAGCTCTAGGAGCGGGAGAGGGAGCACAGATACGCAGTATTTT.

On this clonotype: A much larger clone sits a single nucleotide away, making a read error possible. J is TRBJ1-2 and V is TRBV5-5; D unresolved. The germline V gene has CDR1 SGHKS and CDR2 YYEKEE (reference sequence). Trimming removed 0 bases at V and 4 bases at J, with 19 bases between. CDR3 length equals 17 residues. The CDR3, as DNA: TGTGCCAGCAGCTTGGCCAAGGATAGTTTATGTTCCTATGGCTACACCTTC. The encoded protein is CASSLAKDSLCSYGYTF.

At least ten counts were recorded for this clonotype. The V call is TRBV12-3 or TRBV12-4, the J call TRBJ2-6; a weak D match, TRBD2 (5 bases). Trimming took 5 bases from V and 2 from J, leaving 13 bases between them. The CDR3 sequence is 16 residues long. For the CDR3, the DNA is TGTGCCAGCAGTCCCCTCGGAGGACCTGGGGCCAACGTCCTGACTTTC. It is translated as CASSPLGGPGANVLTF.

J is TRBJ2-5 and V is TRBV11-2; perhaps TRBD1 as D (6 bases). Germline V gene lookup returns CDR1 SGHAT and CDR2 FQNNGV. The CDR3 has 14 amino acids. Trimming pared 4 bases from V and 5 bases from J, leaving 14 bases between. The CDR3 nucleotides are TGTGCCAGCAGCTCAATGACAGGAGTCGAGACCCAGTACTTC. Its protein is CASSSMTGVETQYF. The full variable domain, completed using reference TRBV11-2 and TRBJ2-5, is EAGVAQSPRYKIIEKRQSVAFWCNPISGHATLYWYQQILGQGPKLLIQFQNNGVVDDSQLPKDRFSAERLKGVDSTLKIQPAKLEDSAVYLCASSSMTGVETQYFGPGTRLLVL.

Remarks on this clonotype: Relative to the germline gene, one junction end is altered; a read error may explain this. The chain uses TRBV29-1 and TRBJ2-2; 10 positions match TRBD2. The CDR3 is 14 amino acids. The germline gives CDR1 SQVTM, CDR2 ANQGSEA. CDR3 residues: CSVGTSGTTGELFF. CDR3 in DNA: TGCAGCGTTGGGACTAGCGGTACCACCGGTGAGCTGTTTTTT.

Comments on this clonotype: One junction end does not reproduce the germline sequence, and a read error may be involved. The genes are TRBV29-1 and TRBJ2-1; D gene ambiguous. The CDR3 extends over 12 amino acids. Per the germline V gene, CDR1 is SQVTM and CDR2 is ANQGSEA. The CDR3 reads CSVHRNYNEQLF. The CDR3 DNA reads TGCAGCGTTCATCGGAATTACAATGAGCAACTCTTC.

This clonotype was observed many times. This rearrangement joins TRBV29-1 to TRBJ1-4, with no clear D. The V end lost 4 bases, the J end lost 8 bases, and 14 bases lay between the germline ends. This CDR3 is 13 amino acids long. Germline V gives CDR1 SQVTM, CDR2 ANQGSEA. CDR3 amino acids: CSVAPGLGEKLFF. CDR3 coding DNA: TGCAGCGTTGCCCCTGGCCTGGGGGAAAAACTGTTTTTT.

In this sample, this clonotype turned up a few times. Possible read error: a much larger clone is one base away. The chain uses TRBV29-1 and TRBJ2-1; D unclear. CDR1 and CDR2 from the germline V gene are SQVTM and ANQGSEA. CDR3 length: 11 amino acids. The CDR3 spells CSVARYNGQFF. The CDR3 bases are TGCAGCGTTGCCAGGTACAATGGGCAGTTCTTC.

On this clonotype itself: The junction differs from germline at one of its ends, possibly a read error. The chain is built from TRBV4-2 and TRBJ2-1; TRBD2 aligns across 7 bases. The CDR3 totals 14 residues. Germline-derived CDR1 and CDR2 are LGHNA and YNFKEQ. CDR3: CGSSREDSYNEQFF. DNA for the CDR3: TGCGGCAGCAGCCGGGAGGACTCCTACAATGAGCAGTTCTTC.

As regards this clonotype: A much larger clone is a single base away; this may be a read error. This chain joins TRBV20-1 and TRBJ1-2, with 7 bases identical to TRBD1. Per the germline V gene, CDR1 is DFQATT and CDR2 is SNEGSKA (reference sequence). This CDR3 is 11 amino acids long. DNA of the CDR3: TGCGGGACAGAGGATAACTATGGCTACACCTTC. The encoded protein is CGTEDNYGYTF.

As for this clonotype: A read error may produce the germline difference seen at one junction end. The V gene is TRBV29-1, the J gene TRBJ1-2, with unresolved D. Germline loops: CDR1 SQVTM, CDR2 ANQGSEA. CDR3 length equals 14 residues. The CDR3 DNA reads TGCAGCGTTGGAACCTATGACGATTCCTATGGCTGCACCTTC. This codes for CSVGTYDDSYGCTF.

This clonotype was found once. One junction end disagrees with the germline gene, perhaps due to a read error. The chain combines TRBV28 with TRBJ2-5; D is ambiguous. CDR3 size: 12 residues. From germline, CDR1 is MDHEN and CDR2 SYDVKM. CDR3 nucleotides: TGTGCCTGCAGTTGGAACAAAGGGACCCAGTACTTC. It yields the protein CACSWNKGTQYF.

Details on this clonotype: It may be a read error: a sequence one base away is much more abundant. The CDR3 carries no conserved terminal phenylalanine or tryptophan, so it likely arises from a read error. The rearrangement links TRBV6-5 to TRBJ2-1; 7 bases are a match to TRBD2. This CDR3 spans 16 amino acids. Germline V gene lookup returns CDR1 MNHEY and CDR2 SVGAGI. The V and J ends lost 2 bases and 10 bases, in that order; junction bases with no gene match: 14. In DNA, the CDR3 is TGTGCCAGCAGTTACCCTACTAGCGCCGGGGAGAGAGAGCAGTTCTCC. Amino acid sequence: CASSYPTSAGEREQFS.

This chain connects TRBV11-3 to TRBJ1-1, with D perhaps matching TRBD1 (6 bases). Germline V gene lookup returns CDR1 SGHNT and CDR2 YENEEA. Trimming took 5 bases from V and 14 from J, leaving 21 bases between them. The CDR3 is made up of 13 amino acids. CDR3 sequence (DNA): TGTGCCAGCAGCCCCTCCCCGGACAGCAGGACCTTCTTT. Residues: CASSPSPDSRTFF.

A word on this clonotype: Germline is not matched at one junction end, which may reflect a read error. The genes are TRBV11-2 and TRBJ2-1, with TRBD2 as a possible D gene (6 bases). CDR1 and CDR2 (germline): SGHAT, FQNNGV. This CDR3 is built from 16 residues. The CDR3 loop reads CASRLGFPADYIEQFF. In DNA form, the CDR3 reads TGTGCCAGCAGGTTAGGTTTTCCAGCGGACTACATTGAGCAGTTCTTC.

This clonotype was seen at least ten times. The rearrangement links TRBV14 to TRBJ2-5, with D perhaps matching TRBD1 or TRBD2 (5 bases each). This CDR3 has 15 residues. V lost 1 base to trimming and J lost 3 bases, with 12 bases between them. Germline CDR1 and CDR2: SGHDN and FVKESK. CDR3 amino acids: CASSQGPGPEETQYF. The CDR3, as DNA: TGTGCCAGCAGCCAAGGGCCGGGACCAGAAGAGACCCAGTACTTC. The full variable domain, rest sourced from reference TRBV14 and TRBJ2-5, is EAGVTQFPSHSVIEKGQTVTLRCDPISGHDNLYWYRRVMGKEIKFLLHFVKESKQDESGMPNNRFLAERTGGTYSTLKVQPAELEDSGVYFCASSQGPGPEETQYFGPGTRLLVL.

Remarks on this clonotype: This is likely a read error, given that the CDR3 carries no conserved phenylalanine or tryptophan at its end. Because the CDR3's place on the DNA is in doubt, the DNA is left out and the CDR3 is given as listed by TCRdb. J is TRBJ2-7 and V is TRBV7-8; whether TRBD1, the table's D call, matches the DNA was not checked. Termini included, the CDR3 measures 15 amino acids. Germline loops: CDR1 SGHVS, CDR2 FQNEAQ. The CDR3 here is CASSLGGARSYEQHL.

Points on this clonotype: One base away lies a much larger clone, so this may be a sequencing read error. Because it lacks the conserved phenylalanine or tryptophan at the end, this CDR3 is likely a read error. The gene calls are TRBV20-1 and TRBJ2-7, with TRBD2 as a possible D gene (6 bases). The length of the CDR3 is 15 residues. CDR1 and CDR2 from the germline V gene are DFQATT and SNEGSKA (reference sequence). Trimming shortened V by 0 bases and J by 3 bases, and 15 bases separated the two germline ends. The CDR3 reads CSARDYRGGSYEQYL. The CDR3, as DNA: TGCAGTGCTAGAGATTATCGGGGAGGAAGCTACGAGCAGTACCTC.

With respect to this clonotype: One junction end disagrees with the germline gene, perhaps due to a read error. The chain employs TRBV28 and TRBJ2-7, with 8 positions matching TRBD1. The length of the CDR3 is 14 residues. The germline gives CDR1 MDHEN, CDR2 SYDVKM. The CDR3 loop is CASSYWTGTHEQYF. CDR3 nucleotides: TGTGCCAGCAGTTATTGGACAGGGACACACGAGCAGTACTTT. Supplemented by reference TRBV28 and TRBJ2-7, the full variable domain reads DVKVTQSSRYLVKRTGEKVFLECVQDMDHENMFWYRQDPGLGLRLIYFSYDVKMKEKGDIPEGYSVSREKKERFSLILESASTNQTSMYLCASSYWTGTHEQYFGPGTRLTVT.

Turning to this clonotype: It may be a read error: a sequence one base away is much more abundant. The gene calls are TRBV5-6 and TRBJ1-2; D is ambiguous. The CDR3 has 20 amino acids. The V end lost 4 bases, the J end lost 7 bases, and 35 bases lay between the germline ends. CDR1 is SGHDT and CDR2 is YYEEEE in the germline V gene. The CDR3 reads CASSPLAGLGLGEVDSGYTF. The CDR3 DNA sequence: TGTGCCAGCAGCCCGCTGGCGGGCTTGGGTCTCGGGGAAGTAGACTCTGGCTACACCTTC.

The chain has TRBV29-1 and TRBJ2-2; 9 bases are a match to TRBD1. Germline CDR1 SQVTM, CDR2 ANQGSEA. V was pared by 3 bases and J by 3 bases, with 2 bases of the junction left unmatched. The CDR3 totals 14 residues. The DNA for the CDR3 is TGCAGCGTTGAGGACAGGGGTGACACCGGGGAGCTGTTTTTT. Protein sequence: CSVEDRGDTGELFF.

This clonotype is a singleton in its sample. The chain is built from TRBV11-2 and TRBJ2-1, with D perhaps matching TRBD2 (6 bases). There are 16 residues in the CDR3. Trimming cost V 1 base and J 7 bases, with 17 bases left between them. CDR1 SGHAT and CDR2 FQNNGV come from the germline V gene. The CDR3 protein is CASSLVGPVGLNEQFF. For the CDR3, the DNA is TGTGCCAGCAGCTTAGTGGGGCCAGTGGGACTGAATGAGCAGTTCTTC.

The chain employs TRBV11-2 and TRBJ2-5; possibly TRBD2 for D (5 bases). The CDR3 extends over 13 amino acids. Germline V lookup: CDR1 SGHAT, CDR2 FQNNGV. V was clipped by 0 bases and J by 14 bases, with 16 bases between them. The CDR3 protein is CASSLDVVDCEYF. In DNA, the CDR3 is TGTGCCAGCAGCTTAGATGTCGTGGACTGCGAATACTTC.

About this clonotype: The junction shows a germline mismatch at one end, possibly a read error. The rearrangement links TRBV5-6 to TRBJ2-7; 7 bases are a match to TRBD1. Germline assignment: CDR1 SGHDT and CDR2 YYEEEE. The CDR3 is 15 amino acids. The CDR3 DNA sequence: TGTGCCAGCATCTCGGTGGACAGGAATACTTACGAGCAATACTTC. Amino acids: CASISVDRNTYEQYF.

With regard to this clonotype: A read error may explain this, as a much larger clone is one base away. The chain carries TRBV28 and TRBJ2-5; D perhaps matches TRBD2 (5 bases). This CDR3 contains 13 residues. Germline V gives CDR1 MDHEN, CDR2 SYDVKM. DNA of the CDR3: TGTGCCAGCAGTTTAGGAGGTTGGGAGACCCAGCACTTC. It specifies CASSLGGWETQHF.

The rearrangement joins TRBV28 to TRBJ2-1; 7 bases map to TRBD2. The CDR3 is 14 amino acids. The V gene end was trimmed by 5 bases and the J gene end by 5 bases; junction bases not matched to a gene: 6. CDR1 is MDHEN and CDR2 is SYDVKM in the germline V gene. The DNA of the CDR3 is TGTGCCAGCAGTCCGTGGGAGGGTCACAATGAGCAGTTCTTC. Translated, it gives CASSPWEGHNEQFF.

As for this clonotype: A much larger clone differs from this one at a single base, so this may be a read error. The chain carries TRBV28 and TRBJ2-1; a possible D gene is TRBD2 (6 bases). Germline CDR1 is MDHEN and CDR2 is SYDVKM. CDR3 length equals 20 residues. CDR3 residues: CANSRTPSGERTSSYNEQFF. The CDR3 DNA reads as TGTGCCAACAGTAGGACCCCATCGGGGGAGCGGACGAGCTCCTACAATGAGCAGTTCTTC.